Listed below are T cell receptor beta chains from one sample, sequenced in a study of CD8+ T cells in alopecia areata. Some clones are missing from TCRdb's copy, which holds only in-frame ones; the method was immunoSEQ multiplex PCR. The repertoire consists of 150,000 or so clones, with nearly 55% occurring once and the leading ten covering around 15%. The source material was CD8+ T cells sorted from blood, sampled at week 4, from a patient treated with tofacitinib. The receptors shown here come from a human donor with alopecia areata. Each CDR3 is given with its conserved first and last residue. The order of the fields is D gene, clone size, J gene, V gene, CDR3 protein, CDR3 DNA. D genes are given only for firm matches. The size field is filled for only some rows; it gives once, few, many or a size class.

D gene: NA
clone size: once
J gene: TRBJ1-1
V gene: TRBV5-6
CDR3 protein: CASSFRGDEAFF
CDR3 DNA: TGTGCCAGCAGCTTTCGGGGGGATGAAGCTTTCTTT

D gene: NA
clone size: few
J gene: TRBJ1-2
V gene: TRBV5-1
CDR3 protein: CASSLGHRSYGYTF
CDR3 DNA: TGCGCCAGCAGCTTGGGGCATCGGTCCTATGGCTACACCTTC

D gene: TRBD1
clone size: NA
J gene: TRBJ2-3
V gene: TRBV10-2
CDR3 protein: CASSEVGQSDTQYF
CDR3 DNA: TGCGCCAGCAGTGAAGTGGGACAGTCAGATACGCAGTATTTT

D gene: TRBD1
clone size: NA
J gene: TRBJ1-2
V gene: TRBV30
CDR3 protein: CAWETGGDYGYTF
CDR3 DNA: TGTGCCTGGGAAACAGGGGGCGACTATGGCTACACCTTC

D gene: NA
clone size: NA
J gene: TRBJ1-1
V gene: TRBV5-4
CDR3 protein: CASSLAIVENTEAFF
CDR3 DNA: TGTGCCAGCAGCTTGGCCATTGTGGAGAACACTGAAGCTTTCTTT

D gene: NA
clone size: few
J gene: TRBJ1-1
V gene: TRBV5-1
CDR3 protein: CASSLMGPTEAFF
CDR3 DNA: TGCGCCAGCAGCTTGATGGGGCCCACTGAAGCTTTCTTT

D gene: NA
clone size: few
J gene: TRBJ1-6
V gene: TRBV29-1
CDR3 protein: CSVERRSPLHF
CDR3 DNA: TGCAGCGTTGAACGGCGTTCACCCCTCCACTTT

D gene: NA
clone size: NA
J gene: TRBJ2-1
V gene: TRBV7-2
CDR3 protein: CASSSVVDEQFF
CDR3 DNA: TGTGCCAGCAGCTCGGTTGTCGATGAGCAGTTCTTC

D gene: NA
clone size: NA
J gene: TRBJ2-7
V gene: TRBV5-6
CDR3 protein: CASSLTPYEQYF
CDR3 DNA: TGTGCCAGCAGCTTAACCCCCTACGAGCAGTACTTC

D gene: NA
clone size: NA
J gene: TRBJ1-1
V gene: TRBV4-3
CDR3 protein: CASSNIKGGGNTEAFF
CDR3 DNA: TGCGCCAGCAGCAACATCAAGGGAGGAGGGAACACTGAAGCTTTCTTT

D gene: NA
clone size: NA
J gene: TRBJ2-3
V gene: TRBV7-2
CDR3 protein: CASSSRPDTQYF
CDR3 DNA: TGTGCCAGCAGCTCCCGACCAGATACGCAGTATTTT

D gene: NA
clone size: NA
J gene: TRBJ1-1
V gene: TRBV9
CDR3 protein: CASSVDGRGTEAFF
CDR3 DNA: TGTGCCAGCAGCGTAGACGGGAGGGGCACTGAAGCTTTCTTT

D gene: NA
clone size: NA
J gene: TRBJ1-1
V gene: TRBV19
CDR3 protein: CASSIGTMNTEAFF
CDR3 DNA: TGTGCCAGTAGTATAGGGACGATGAACACTGAAGCTTTCTTT

D gene: NA
clone size: NA
J gene: TRBJ2-3
V gene: TRBV10-3
CDR3 protein: CASSYYQPLGTDTQYF
CDR3 DNA: TGTGCCAGCAGTTACTACCAGCCCCTTGGCACAGATACGCAGTATTTT

D gene: TRBD2
clone size: NA
J gene: TRBJ2-1
V gene: TRBV5-1
CDR3 protein: CASSIREAHYNEQFF
CDR3 DNA: TGCGCCAGCAGCATCCGGGAGGCCCACTACAATGAGCAGTTCTTC

D gene: NA
clone size: NA
J gene: TRBJ2-5
V gene: TRBV5-6
CDR3 protein: CASSLGSRETQYF
CDR3 DNA: TGTGCCAGCAGCTTGGGTTCCAGGGAGACCCAGTACTTC

D gene: TRBD1
clone size: NA
J gene: TRBJ2-3
V gene: TRBV9
CDR3 protein: CASSGRTGGANTQYF
CDR3 DNA: TGTGCCAGCAGCGGAAGGACAGGGGGCGCGAATACGCAGTATTTT

D gene: TRBD1
clone size: NA
J gene: TRBJ2-6
V gene: TRBV7-9
CDR3 protein: CASSGEEGQGTGANVLTF
CDR3 DNA: TGTGCCAGCAGCGGGGAGGAAGGACAGGGAACTGGGGCCAACGTCCTGACTTTC

D gene: NA
clone size: NA
J gene: TRBJ2-7
V gene: TRBV29-1
CDR3 protein: CSADVGEHYEQYF
CDR3 DNA: TGCAGCGCCGACGTAGGGGAGCACTACGAGCAGTACTTC

D gene: NA
clone size: NA
J gene: TRBJ1-5
V gene: TRBV27
CDR3 protein: CASSPGAGNQPQHF
CDR3 DNA: TGTGCCAGCAGTCCAGGGGCGGGCAATCAGCCCCAGCATTTT

D gene: NA
clone size: NA
J gene: TRBJ2-7
V gene: TRBV10-3
CDR3 protein: CAISELTSTYEQYF
CDR3 DNA: TGTGCCATCAGTGAATTGACATCTACCTACGAGCAGTACTTC

D gene: NA
clone size: few
J gene: TRBJ1-2
V gene: TRBV5-4
CDR3 protein: CASSLEPGEVYGYTF
CDR3 DNA: TGTGCCAGCAGCTTGGAGCCCGGGGAAGTCTATGGCTACACCTTC

D gene: NA
clone size: few
J gene: TRBJ1-1
V gene: TRBV5-1
CDR3 protein: CASSFNVVGGPYTEAFF
CDR3 DNA: TGCGCCAGCAGCTTTAACGTTGTGGGGGGCCCTTACACTGAAGCTTTCTTT

D gene: NA
clone size: NA
J gene: TRBJ2-1
V gene: TRBV30
CDR3 protein: CAWSTGAEQFF
CDR3 DNA: TGTGCCTGGAGTACCGGGGCAGAGCAGTTCTTC

D gene: NA
clone size: NA
J gene: TRBJ2-1
V gene: TRBV13
CDR3 protein: CASSTDRKQFF
CDR3 DNA: TGTGCCAGCAGCACCGACAGGAAGCAGTTCTTC

D gene: TRBD1
clone size: NA
J gene: TRBJ1-1
V gene: TRBV7-9
CDR3 protein: CASSPTGKISTEAFF
CDR3 DNA: TGTGCCAGCAGCCCGACAGGGAAGATCTCCACTGAAGCTTTCTTT

D gene: NA
clone size: NA
J gene: TRBJ1-2
V gene: TRBV6-5
CDR3 protein: CASSTSANYGYTF
CDR3 DNA: TGTGCCAGCAGTACCAGTGCTAACTATGGCTACACCTTC

D gene: NA
clone size: once
J gene: TRBJ2-5
V gene: TRBV4-1
CDR3 protein: CASSLIGDEETQYF
CDR3 DNA: TGCGCCAGCAGCCTAATTGGGGACGAAGAGACCCAGTACTTC

D gene: NA
clone size: NA
J gene: TRBJ1-1
V gene: TRBV6-6
CDR3 protein: CASIAGGENTEAFF
CDR3 DNA: TGTGCCAGCATCGCGGGCGGGGAAAACACTGAAGCTTTCTTT

D gene: NA
clone size: once
J gene: TRBJ1-1
V gene: TRBV2
CDR3 protein: CASTGPGAVNTEAFF
CDR3 DNA: TGTGCCAGCACCGGGCCAGGGGCAGTGAACACTGAAGCTTTCTTT

D gene: NA
clone size: NA
J gene: TRBJ2-7
V gene: TRBV4-1
CDR3 protein: CASSLYHGSSYEQYF
CDR3 DNA: TGCGCCAGCAGCCTGTATCACGGCAGCTCCTACGAGCAGTACTTC